This T cell receptor (beta chain) derives from a study of blood T cell repertoires in COVID-19. For the study at large: Whether acute or convalescent, the COVID-19 samples came from the United States, Italy and Spain. T cells, B-cell-depleted T cells, or PBMCs provided the cDNA or gDNA that served as material.

How the authors handled the data: Amplified reference gene primers provided the basis for estimating nucleated cell counts. The data were produced by immunoSEQ multiplex PCR, yet TCRdb's version contains in-frame clones alone and is incomplete. That table furnishes V, J and clone size, whereas the DNA furnished D and trimming. The sample contains under 250,000 clones, roughly 83% of which appear only once. The CDR3 sequence is 17 residues long. The germline gives CDR1 SGHDT, CDR2 YYEEEE. The V end was cut by 4 bases, the J end by 0 bases, with 17 bases between. The receptor was isolated from a man in his forties with acute or convalescent COVID-19. V and J are TRBV5-6 and TRBJ1-5, with D perhaps TRBD1 (6 bases). Input material: peripheral blood. The DNA of the CDR3 is TGTGCCAGCAGCAGGGCGTGGGACATAGATAGCAATCAGCCCCAGCATTTT. Translated, it gives CASSRAWDIDSNQPQHF.